The entry that follows covers one T cell receptor (beta chain) sequence. Its specific antigen is unknown. Qualities for individual bases were not recorded, and no much larger clone is one base off. The intended sense of this specimen's treatment or condition label: in vitro stimulation with specific CMV peptide epitopes to enrich CMV-specific T cells. The entry originates in a study of T cell repertoires in cytomegalovirus infection (dated by TCRdb to the late 2010s). Study-wide context: Peptide stimulations targeted recently identified HLA-C-restricted CMV epitopes, whose presentation resists viral immunomodulation, together with well-studied HLA-B-restricted epitopes. Donor HLA type was relevant to the analysis, because carriage of CMV infection together with the matching HLA type was indicated by public TCR beta signatures.

V and J lose 5 bases and 6 bases, and a span of 11 bases separates them. The germline V gene encodes CDR1 SGHTA and CDR2 FQGNSA. The CDR3, cysteine through phenylalanine, is 12 amino acids long. This entry keeps only the CDR3 DNA: 36 bases, framed from base 1. Overall study results and their limits: In both this cohort and an independent approximately 350-donor cohort, the cumulative frequency of public TCR beta family members distinguished carriers of CMV infection plus the relevant HLA type. In the ex vivo response, HLA-C-restricted CMV-specific TCR beta clonotypes were dominant, and in two of eight donors the single most frequent clonotype came from this HLA-C-restricted group.

The sequencer was an Illumina HiSeq 1500. Clones were called with MiXCR by TCRdb after fastp trimmed the public reads at Q25, and only in-frame beta chains were retained. Identical CDR3 protein sequences are pooled into one entry, listed with their most common genes and DNA. In this sample the table shows 300,000 to 400,000 distinct CDR3 sequences, around 29% of which occur a single time. Of the sample, around 18% is held by the ten largest clones. Source: cultured PBMCs, taken from culture after CMV antigen stimulation. This clonotype originated in a human donor in good health (CMV status not recorded). Some clones in this sample may be carry-over from other donors' samples. This sequence uses TRBV7-2 and TRBJ2-7, with the D segment identity uncertain. The CDR3: CASSKSRSEQYF. DNA sequence: TGTGCCAGCAGCAAGTCTAGGAGCGAGCAGTACTTC. Joined to the reference TRBV7-2 and TRBJ2-7 proteins, this CDR3 gives the full variable domain: GAGVSQSPSNKVTEKGKDVELRCDPISGHTALYWYRQSLGQGLEFLIYFQGNSAPDKSGLPSDRFSAERTGGSVSTLTIQRTQQEDSAVYLCASSKSRSEQYFGPGTRLTVT.